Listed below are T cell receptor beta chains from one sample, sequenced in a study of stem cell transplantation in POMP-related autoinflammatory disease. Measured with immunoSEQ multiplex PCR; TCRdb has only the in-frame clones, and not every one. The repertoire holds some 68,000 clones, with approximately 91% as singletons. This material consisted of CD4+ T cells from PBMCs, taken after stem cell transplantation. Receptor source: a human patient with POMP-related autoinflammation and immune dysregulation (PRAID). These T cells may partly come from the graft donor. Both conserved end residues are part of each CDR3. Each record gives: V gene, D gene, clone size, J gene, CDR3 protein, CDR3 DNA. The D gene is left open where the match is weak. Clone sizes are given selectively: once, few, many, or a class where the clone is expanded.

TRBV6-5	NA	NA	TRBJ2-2	CASSQTRNTGELFF	TGTGCCAGCAGTCAGACACGGAACACCGGGGAGCTGTTTTTT
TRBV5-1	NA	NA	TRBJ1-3	CASSLGGPGNTIYF	TGCGCCAGCAGCTTGGGTGGACCTGGAAACACCATATATTTT
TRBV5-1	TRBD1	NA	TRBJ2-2	CASSFGTGAGKLFF	TGCGCCAGCAGCTTTGGGACAGGGGCCGGTAAGCTGTTTTTT
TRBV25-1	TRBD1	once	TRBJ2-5	CASSGQGVETQYF	TGTGCCAGCAGTGGACAGGGAGTAGAGACCCAGTACTTC
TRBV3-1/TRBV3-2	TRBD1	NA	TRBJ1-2	CASSQPGQEVYGYTF	TGTGCCAGCAGCCAACCGGGACAGGAAGTCTATGGCTACACCTTC
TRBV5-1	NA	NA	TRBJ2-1	CASSLQWSSYNEQFF	TGCGCCAGCAGCTTGCAGTGGAGCTCCTACAATGAGCAGTTCTTC
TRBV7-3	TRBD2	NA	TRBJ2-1	CASSLGRTSGSPGDEQFF	TGTGCCAGCAGCTTAGGGCGGACTAGCGGGAGCCCCGGGGATGAGCAGTTCTTC
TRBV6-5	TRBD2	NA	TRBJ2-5	CASSYLAEETQYF	TGTGCCAGCAGTTACCTAGCGGAAGAGACCCAGTACTTC
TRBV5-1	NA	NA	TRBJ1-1	CASSLTGNTEAFF	TGCGCCAGCAGCCTGACAGGGAACACTGAAGCTTTCTTT
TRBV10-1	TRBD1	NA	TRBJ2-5	CASAVSLRDSHQETQYF	TGCGCCAGCGCAGTGAGTCTTCGGGACAGCCATCAAGAGACCCAGTACTTC
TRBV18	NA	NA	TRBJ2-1	CASSPSFYNEQFF	TGTGCCAGCTCACCTTCCTTCTACAATGAGCAGTTCTTC
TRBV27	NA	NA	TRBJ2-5	CASSSRRYRETQYF	TGTGCCAGCAGTTCTCGAAGATATAGAGAGACCCAGTACTTC
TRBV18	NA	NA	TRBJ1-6	CASSPQASSYNSPLHF	TGTGCCAGCTCACCACAAGCGAGCTCCTATAATTCACCCCTCCACTTT
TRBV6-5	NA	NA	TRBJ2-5	CASGRETQYF	TGTGCCAGCGGGAGGGAGACCCAGTACTTC
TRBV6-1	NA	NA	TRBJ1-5	CASSESVNQPQHF	TGTGCCAGCAGTGAATCGGTCAATCAGCCCCAGCATTTT
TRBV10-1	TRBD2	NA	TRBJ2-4	CASSDGTSGKILAKNIQYF	TGCGCCAGCAGTGACGGTACTAGCGGCAAAATTCTAGCCAAAAACATTCAGTACTTC
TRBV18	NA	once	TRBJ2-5	CASSPPQETQYF	TGTGCCAGCTCACCACCGCAAGAGACCCAGTACTTC
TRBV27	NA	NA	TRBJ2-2	CASSSGGGVELFF	TGTGCCAGCAGTTCCGGAGGGGGAGTTGAGCTGTTTTTT
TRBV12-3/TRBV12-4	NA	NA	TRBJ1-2	CASSEQGNYGYTF	TGTGCCAGCAGCGAACAGGGTAACTATGGCTACACCTTC
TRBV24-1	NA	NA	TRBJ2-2	CATSEPPGRNTGELFF	TGTGCCACCAGTGAGCCTCCGGGCCGGAACACCGGGGAGCTGTTTTTT
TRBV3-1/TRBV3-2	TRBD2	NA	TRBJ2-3	CASSQLAGLLSYPSTDTQYF	TGTGCCAGCAGCCAATTAGCGGGCCTCCTCAGCTACCCAAGCACAGATACGCAGTATTTT
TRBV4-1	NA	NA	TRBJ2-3	CASSQDTGYTDTQYF	TGCGCCAGCAGCCAAGATACAGGGTACACAGATACGCAGTATTTT
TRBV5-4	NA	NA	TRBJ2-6	CASSLKPPGANVLTF	TGTGCCAGCAGCTTAAAGCCCCCTGGGGCCAACGTCCTGACTTTC
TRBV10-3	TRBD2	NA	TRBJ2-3	CAISGPTSGSFDTQYF	TGTGCCATCAGTGGTCCCACTAGCGGGTCTTTTGATACGCAGTATTTT
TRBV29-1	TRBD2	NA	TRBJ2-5	CSVDPGGGETQYF	TGCAGCGTTGATCCTGGCGGGGGGGAGACCCAGTACTTC
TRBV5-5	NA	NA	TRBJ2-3	CASSPTSLDRWSTDTQYF	TGTGCCAGCAGCCCCACCTCCCTCGACAGGTGGAGCACAGATACGCAGTATTTT
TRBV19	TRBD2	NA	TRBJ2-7	CASSRGGIRYEQYF	TGTGCCAGTAGTCGCGGGGGGATTCGCTACGAGCAGTACTTC
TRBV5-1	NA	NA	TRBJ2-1	CASSFDSYNEQFF	TGCGCCAGCAGCTTCGACTCTTACAATGAGCAGTTCTTC
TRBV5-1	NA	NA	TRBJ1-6	CASSLVSREGSPLHF	TGCGCCAGCAGCTTGGTAAGCAGGGAAGGATCACCCCTCCACTTT
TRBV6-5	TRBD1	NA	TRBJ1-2	CASRGDRGVYGYTF	TGTGCCAGCAGAGGTGACAGGGGGGTATATGGCTACACCTTC
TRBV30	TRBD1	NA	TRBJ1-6	CAWSTGTGSNSPLHF	TGTGCCTGGAGTACCGGGACAGGGAGTAATTCACCCCTCCACTTT
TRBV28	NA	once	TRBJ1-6	CASRSRDGYNSPLHF	TGTGCCAGCAGATCCCGGGACGGATATAATTCACCCCTCCACTTT
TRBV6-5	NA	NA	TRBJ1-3	CASTWGSSGNTIYF	TGTGCCAGCACCTGGGGTAGCTCTGGAAACACCATATATTTT
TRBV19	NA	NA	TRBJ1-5	CASSISGISNQPQHF	TGTGCCAGTAGTATTAGCGGGATTAGCAATCAGCCCCAGCATTTT
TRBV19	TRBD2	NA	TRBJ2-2	CASSIGLAGGRAAANTGELFF	TGTGCCAGTAGTATAGGACTAGCGGGAGGGAGAGCGGCCGCGAACACCGGGGAGCTGTTTTTT
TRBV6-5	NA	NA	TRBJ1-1	CASRPGGRDTEAFF	TGTGCCAGCAGGCCGGGGGGTAGGGACACTGAAGCTTTCTTT
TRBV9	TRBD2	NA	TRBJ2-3	CASSATSGSTDTQYF	TGTGCCAGCAGCGCTACTAGCGGGAGCACAGATACGCAGTATTTT
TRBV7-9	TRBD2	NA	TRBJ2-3	CASRPNWGLGASDTQYF	TGTGCCAGCAGACCCAACTGGGGACTAGGAGCGTCAGATACGCAGTATTTT
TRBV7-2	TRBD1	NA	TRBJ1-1	CASSTPKGARAKAFF	TGTGCCAGCAGCACCCCCAAGGGGGCGAGGGCAAAAGCTTTCTTT